The present TCR beta chain was sequenced within a study of T cell clonotyping in hematopoietic cell transplantation (TCRdb year 2021). Turning to the overall study: Pretransplant recipient samples were obtained after cytoreduction. A total of 130 or so blood samples were collected in the study from a few dozen consecutive transplant recipients and their related donors. Recruitment of patients ran from 2015 to early 2017, and follow-up continued until September 2020 or until death.

Interpreted using the paper, the time point label stands for: recipient sample about 28 days before transplant, after cytoreduction. Blood samples were obtained from recipients approximately 28 days before transplant and at days 30, 100 and 180 after transplant. Nuclei Lysis Solution was used to extract genomic DNA from fresh or cryopreserved unfractionated peripheral blood mononuclear cells. As regards this clone: Its antigen is still unknown. Base qualities are not provided; no much larger clone lies one nucleotide away.

The paper as a whole reports these results and caveats: Sample size was limited, and cells were not sorted, so CD4 and CD8 repertoire contributions could not be separated. After transplant, TCR diversity in recipients dropped, and pathologically expanded clonotypes increased progressively from day 30 to day 180. Donor and pretransplant recipient Inverse Simpson Index values predicted broader posttransplant TCR repertoire diversity. Only a small fraction of recipient repertoires overlapped donor repertoires, with over 97% appearing de novo at the given depth.

The immunoSEQ assay, a bias-controlled multiplex PCR using V- and J-specific primers, was used to amplify TCR beta CDR3 regions from genomic DNA. In a second PCR step, the CDR3 amplicons were tagged with a proprietary barcode plus Illumina adapter sequences. An Illumina MiSeq instrument was used for sequencing of the CDR3 libraries. The source study handled its data this way. Export and quality control were handled in immunoSEQ Analyzer 3.0, while downstream analyses relied on R Bioconductor and Immunarch. Only productive rearrangements in the normalized downsampled data set went into calculating the repertoire metrics. In the normalized cohort, a clonotype counted as pathologically expanded if the clonotype was larger than 5 templates. The Inverse Simpson Index was used to measure repertoire diversity. To capture all clonotypes, the CMV-specificity analyses were run on the non-normalized data set. This immuneACCESS table, as held by TCRdb, lists in-frame sequences with V and J called but not all clones. Of the missing ones, under half trace to an unresolved V gene in checked studies; the others have no known cause. V, J and clone size were drawn from that table, and D and trimming were deduced from the DNA. This sample lists about 76,000 clones; 90% to 96% were detected once. Roughly 1.7% of the sample is held by the ten biggest clonotypes.

From a lookup of the germline V gene (reference sequence), CDR1 and CDR2 are SEHNR and FQNEAQ. The CDR3 spans 14 residues, from the cysteine through the phenylalanine. Only CDR3 DNA is held: 42 bases, read in frame from base 1. Cut back by 0 bases and 8 bases, the V and J ends lie 13 bases apart. The chain joins TRBV7-9 to TRBJ1-1; perhaps TRBD1 is the D gene, with 6 bases matching. Sequenced material: peripheral blood mononuclear cells, taken before stem cell transplant. The source of this sequence is a woman aged 45-59 years with acute myeloid leukemia. Some clones in this sample may be carry-over from other donors' samples. The CDR3 region has the sequence CASSLATGRGEAFF. In nucleotides, the sequence is TGTGCCAGCAGCTTAGCGACAGGCCGCGGGGAAGCTTTCTTT.